The 31 T cell receptor beta chains presented below share a single source sample, sequenced in a study of blood T cell repertoires in COVID-19. Libraries were prepared by immunoSEQ multiplex PCR; TCRdb keeps only in-frame clonotypes and omits some of them. The sample lists some 260,000 clones; over 80% were seen once. The sample comprised peripheral blood. The receptors derive from a woman aged 70-85 years with COVID-19, enrolled during active disease.

With regard to this clone: The same CDR3 is also encoded by other DNA sequences in this sample. This sequence joins TRBV29-1 and TRBJ2-7; TRBD1 agrees at 12 bases. Trimming at V came to 5 bases and at J to 4 bases, leaving 6 bases not matched to a gene. Germline V lookup: CDR1 SQVTM, CDR2 ANQGSEA. This CDR3 region has 14 residues. The CDR3, as DNA: TGCAGCGTTCAGCCGGGACAGGGGGCTTACGAGCAGTACTTC. It yields the protein CSVQPGQGAYEQYF.

Written as DNA, the CDR3 is TGTGCCAGCAGCTTTTTAAACCAAGAGACCCAGTACTTC. It specifies CASSFLNQETQYF. The chain links TRBV5-4 to TRBJ2-5, with no clear D. There are 13 residues in the CDR3. Germline CDR1 SGHNT, CDR2 YYREEE (reference sequence). With 2 bases removed from V and 0 bases from J, the gap between germline ends came to 5 bases.

The V and J genes are TRBV27 and TRBJ2-1; 7 nucleotides agree with TRBD2. CDR1 and CDR2 from the germline V gene are MNHEY and SMNVEV (reference sequence). This CDR3 is 14 amino acids long. Trimming removed 5 bases from V and 7 bases from J; junction bases left unmatched: 8. The CDR3 region is CASSLGWEGNEQFF. In nucleotides, the CDR3 is TGTGCCAGCAGTCTGGGTTGGGAGGGAAATGAGCAGTTCTTC.

This rearrangement joins TRBV6-2 or TRBV6-3 to TRBJ2-7; 13 nucleotides agree with TRBD2. Trimming took 5 bases from V and 7 from J; bases not matched to a gene: 8. The CDR3 is 15 amino acids. Germline V CDR1 and CDR2: MNHEY, SVGEGT. CDR3 coding DNA: TGTGCCAGCAGTGACCCCGGGACTAGCGGGAATGAGCAGTACTTC. The encoded protein is CASSDPGTSGNEQYF.

DNA for the CDR3: TGTGCCTCTACAGGGAAAGCAGATACGCAGTATTTT. Its protein is CASTGKADTQYF. The chain is built from TRBV30 and TRBJ2-3; D is possibly TRBD1 (6 bases). The CDR3 is 12 residues long. Germline CDR1 and CDR2: GTSNPN and SVGIG (reference sequence). V was trimmed by 7 bases and J by 4 bases, leaving 12 bases between them.

This chain links TRBV6-5 with TRBJ2-7, with 9 positions matching TRBD1. The CDR3 is 15 amino acids. Germline lookup yields CDR1 MNHEY and CDR2 SVGAGI. Trimming cost V 7 bases and J 1 base; bases outside gene matches: 8. The CDR3 DNA sequence: TGTGCCAGCAAGAGACCGGGACAGGGATCCTACGAGCAGTACTTC. This encodes CASKRPGQGSYEQYF.

The rearrangement uses TRBV18 and TRBJ2-3; D is possibly TRBD2 (6 bases). There are 15 residues in the CDR3. The ends were cut back, 3 bases at V and 1 base at J, with 11 bases in the middle. Germline CDR1 KGHSH, CDR2 LQKENI. This CDR3 is CASSPAGGGTDTQYF. CDR3 in DNA: TGTGCCAGCTCACCCGCCGGGGGAGGCACAGATACGCAGTATTTT.

This sequence joins TRBV28 and TRBJ1-4; D unresolved. Germline V gene lookup returns CDR1 MDHEN and CDR2 SYDVKM. This CDR3 has 14 residues. Trimming took 3 bases from V and 8 from J, leaving 13 bases between them. The CDR3 nucleotides are TGTGCCAGCAGTTTTAACTCAAACCGGGAAAAACTGTTTTTT. It encodes CASSFNSNREKLFF.

V is TRBV7-3 and J is TRBJ2-1; TRBD2 is a possible D gene (5 bases). This CDR3 is built from 15 residues. The germline gives CDR1 SGHTA, CDR2 FQGTGA. V was trimmed by 5 bases and J by 1 base, leaving 12 bases between them. The CDR3 loop reads CASSLDRTSYNEQFF. CDR3 nucleotide sequence: TGTGCCAGCAGCCTTGACCGGACTTCCTACAATGAGCAGTTCTTC.

This clone showed up just once. The genes are TRBV9 and TRBJ2-5; TRBD2 aligns across 7 bases. V trimming: 0 bases; J trimming: 0 bases; junction bases outside the gene matches: 5. Germline-derived CDR1 and CDR2 are SGDLS and YYNGEE. This CDR3 spans 16 amino acids. The CDR3 region is CASSVEASGYQETQYF. The CDR3 region has the DNA TGTGCCAGCAGCGTAGAGGCTAGCGGTTACCAAGAGACCCAGTACTTC.

The chain is built from TRBV25-1 and TRBJ2-2, with 9 bases identical to TRBD2. CDR3 length equals 16 residues. With 3 bases clipped from V and 5 bases from J, the junction kept 7 bases outside the gene matches. Germline CDR1 MGHDK, CDR2 SYGVNS. The CDR3 region is CASSEVAGARTGELFF. The CDR3 DNA reads as TGTGCCAGCAGTGAGGTAGCGGGAGCAAGGACCGGGGAGCTGTTTTTT.

V and J are TRBV5-6 and TRBJ2-4, with 8 bases aligning to TRBD2. The V gene's germline CDR1 is SGHDT and CDR2 YYEEEE. With V trimmed by 4 bases and J by 7 bases, 10 bases remained unmatched. The CDR3 runs 15 residues. CDR3 in amino acids: CASSATGTRGNIQYF. As DNA, the CDR3 is TGTGCCAGCAGCGCGACCGGGACTAGAGGGAACATTCAGTACTTC.

This sequence joins TRBV4-1 and TRBJ1-2; D is perhaps TRBD1 (6 bases). The V gene's germline CDR1 is MGHRA and CDR2 YSYEKL. Trimming left V 1 base short and J 3 bases short, with 15 bases between. This CDR3 comprises 16 residues. The CDR3 spells CASSQVLDSSYYGYTF. The CDR3 DNA reads TGCGCCAGCAGCCAAGTACTGGACAGCAGTTACTATGGCTACACCTTC.

The chain links TRBV12-5 to TRBJ2-3; a possible D gene is TRBD1 (6 bases). The CDR3 runs 14 residues. Germline V gene data show CDR1 as LGHNT and CDR2 as FRNRAP. V was trimmed by 7 bases and J by 0 bases, leaving 11 bases between them. The CDR3 DNA is TGTGCTAGTGTCGAGGGACAAAGCACAGATACGCAGTATTTT. This codes for CASVEGQSTDTQYF.

The chain recombines TRBV6-6 with TRBJ1-4; D is uncertain. This CDR3 is built from 12 residues. Trimming pared 0 bases from V and 7 bases from J, leaving 3 bases between. Germline values: CDR1 MNHNY, CDR2 SVGAGI (reference sequence). The CDR3: CASSYSSEKLFF. In DNA, the CDR3 is TGTGCCAGCAGTTACTCTAGTGAAAAACTGTTTTTT.

This clone has more than one count but fewer than ten. The chain couples TRBV3-1 (or the pseudogene TRBV3-2) to TRBJ2-3; 7 bases are shared with TRBD1. The CDR3 totals 17 residues. The V and J ends lost 0 bases and 4 bases, in that order; junction bases with no gene match: 10. The germline CDR1 and CDR2 sequences are LGHDT and YNNKEL (reference sequence). The CDR3: CASSQELGTARPDTQYF. The DNA for the CDR3 is TGTGCCAGCAGCCAAGAACTCGGGACAGCTCGACCAGATACGCAGTATTTT.

In this sample, this clone turned up once. DNA of the CDR3: TGCGCCAGCAGCTTTGCAGTACTAGCGGGATCAGATACGCAGTATTTT. Its translation: CASSFAVLAGSDTQYF. The chain uses TRBV5-1 and TRBJ2-3; 10 bases are shared with TRBD2. V gave up 2 bases and J gave up 4 bases; unmatched junction bases: 7. In germline, CDR1 is SGHRS, CDR2 YFSETQ. CDR3 size: 16 residues.

The chain couples TRBV7-3 to TRBJ2-6, with D possibly TRBD1 on 6 matching bases. The CDR3 covers 17 residues. Germline-derived CDR1 and CDR2 are SGHTA and FQGTGA. V gave up 4 bases and J gave up 0 bases, with 13 bases separating them. The CDR3 DNA reads as TGTGCCAGCAGCTCAAGAGGACAGACCTCTGGGGCCAACGTCCTGACTTTC. This encodes CASSSRGQTSGANVLTF.

The chain couples TRBV7-2 to TRBJ1-1; 9 nucleotides match TRBD1. CDR1 SGHTA and CDR2 FQGNSA come from the germline V gene. V was pared by 5 bases and J by 4 bases, with 8 bases of the junction left unmatched. This CDR3 is built from 15 residues. In nucleotides, the CDR3 is TGTGCCAGCAGCCAAACAGGGGGCGCAGGCACTGAAGCTTTCTTT. It yields the protein CASSQTGGAGTEAFF.

V gene TRBV19 combines with J gene TRBJ1-5, with TRBD1 matching 8 bases. Germline CDR1 LNHDA, CDR2 SQIVND (reference sequence). Trimming removed 3 bases from V and 2 bases from J; junction bases left unmatched: 12. The CDR3 has 18 residues. CDR3 region: CASSIKRVDRGGNQPQHF. For the CDR3, the DNA is TGTGCCAGTAGTATTAAACGCGTTGACAGGGGTGGCAATCAGCCCCAGCATTTT.

The chain carries TRBV4-1 and TRBJ1-2; D is ambiguous. With 0 bases removed from V and 7 bases from J, the gap between germline ends came to 3 bases. CDR3 length: 11 amino acids. The germline gives CDR1 MGHRA, CDR2 YSYEKL. The CDR3: CASSQDSGYTF. The CDR3 bases are TGCGCCAGCAGCCAAGACAGTGGCTACACCTTC.

The genes are TRBV12-3 or TRBV12-4 and TRBJ2-7; 8 nucleotides agree with TRBD1. V dropped 3 bases and J dropped 6; count of bases not matched to a gene: 4. The CDR3 consists of 13 residues. In nucleotides, the CDR3 is TGTGCCAGCAGTTTCGGACAGGGTGGCGAGCAGTACTTC. This translates into CASSFGQGGEQYF.

This clone was observed a few times. V usage is TRBV4-2 and J usage is TRBJ2-7, with a weak D call TRBD1 (8 bases). The ends were cut back, 4 bases at V and 2 bases at J, with 18 bases in the middle. Per the germline V gene, CDR1 is LGHNA and CDR2 is YNFKEQ. The CDR3 spans 16 residues. CDR3 sequence (DNA): TGTGCCAGCAGCCCAGGGGGCGGGAGAGTCACCTACGAGCAGTACTTC. It translates to CASSPGGGRVTYEQYF.

The rearrangement links TRBV27 to TRBJ2-6, with D tentatively TRBD2 (6 bases). Trimming took 6 bases from V and 4 from J, leaving 13 bases between them. The CDR3 has 15 amino acids. Germline V gene sequence: CDR1 MNHEY, CDR2 SMNVEV (reference sequence). This chain's CDR3 is CASSPGSRGANVLTF. Here the CDR3 DNA reads TGTGCCAGCAGCCCCGGGAGTCGGGGGGCCAACGTCCTGACTTTC. Together with reference TRBV27 and TRBJ2-6, the CDR3 gives the full variable domain: EAQVTQNPRYLITVTGKKLTVTCSQNMNHEYMSWYRQDPGLGLRQIYYSMNVEVTDKGDVPEGYKVSRKEKRNFPLILESPSPNQTSLYFCASSPGSRGANVLTFGAGSRLTVL.

This clone occurred once. This chain uses TRBV29-1 with TRBJ1-2; 11 nucleotides agree with TRBD1. The CDR3 loop spans 13 amino acids. Germline trimming cut 1 base from V and 6 bases from J; bases unmatched to any gene: 1. From germline, CDR1 is SQVTM and CDR2 ANQGSEA. The CDR3 nucleotides are TGCAGCGTTGAAGGGACAGGGGGCAATGGCTACACCTTC. The encoded protein is CSVEGTGGNGYTF.

CDR3 sequence (DNA): TGTGCCTGGAGCTTTGGGGGCCCTGGAAACACCATATATTTT. Translated, it gives CAWSFGGPGNTIYF. The rearrangement uses TRBV30 and TRBJ1-3, with TRBD1 as a possible D gene (6 bases). The germline V and J ends were trimmed by 3 bases and 2 bases, with 11 bases remaining between them. Germline loops: CDR1 GTSNPN, CDR2 SVGIG (reference sequence). The CDR3 spans 14 residues.

The rearrangement links TRBV9 to TRBJ2-3; 9 positions agree with TRBD2. This CDR3 spans 16 amino acids. V gave up 4 bases and J gave up 2 bases; unmatched junction bases: 8. Germline V gene data show CDR1 as SGDLS and CDR2 as YYNGEE. DNA of the CDR3: TGTGCCAGCAGCACCACTAGCGGGCAAAACACAGATACGCAGTATTTT. Translation: CASSTTSGQNTDTQYF.

The chain links TRBV5-6 to TRBJ2-5, with TRBD1 as a possible D gene (6 bases). The V gene lost 0 bases and the J gene lost 5 bases, with 11 bases spanning the gap. This CDR3 comprises 14 residues. CDR1 is SGHDT and CDR2 is YYEEEE in the germline V gene. The CDR3 loop is CASSLVLGAETQYF. CDR3 DNA: TGTGCCAGCAGCTTGGTACTGGGGGCTGAGACCCAGTACTTC.

The chain recombines TRBV27 with TRBJ2-7; 9 bases fit TRBD1. This CDR3 is built from 14 residues. Germline V gives CDR1 MNHEY, CDR2 SMNVEV (reference sequence). Trimming cost V 6 bases and J 1 base; bases outside gene matches: 4. The CDR3 DNA is TGTGCCAGCAGGCGACAGGGGGATTCCTACGAGCAGTACTTC. Its translation: CASRRQGDSYEQYF.

The gene calls are TRBV28 and TRBJ1-6, with TRBD1 as a possible D gene (6 bases). This CDR3 contains 15 residues. Trimming left V 2 bases short and J 8 bases short, with 13 bases between. Germline lookup yields CDR1 MDHEN and CDR2 SYDVKM. This CDR3 is CASSLPRGSHSPLHF. CDR3 DNA: TGTGCCAGCAGTTTACCCAGGGGCAGTCATTCACCCCTCCACTTT.

The chain carries TRBV10-3 and TRBJ2-4, with 8 nucleotides matching TRBD2. CDR3 length: 14 residues. CDR1 is ENHRY and CDR2 is SYGVKD in the germline V gene. With 2 bases clipped from V and 7 bases from J, the junction kept 4 bases outside the gene matches. CDR3 nucleotide sequence: TGTGCCATCAGTGAGGGTAGCGGGAACAACATTCAGTACTTC. This encodes CAISEGSGNNIQYF.